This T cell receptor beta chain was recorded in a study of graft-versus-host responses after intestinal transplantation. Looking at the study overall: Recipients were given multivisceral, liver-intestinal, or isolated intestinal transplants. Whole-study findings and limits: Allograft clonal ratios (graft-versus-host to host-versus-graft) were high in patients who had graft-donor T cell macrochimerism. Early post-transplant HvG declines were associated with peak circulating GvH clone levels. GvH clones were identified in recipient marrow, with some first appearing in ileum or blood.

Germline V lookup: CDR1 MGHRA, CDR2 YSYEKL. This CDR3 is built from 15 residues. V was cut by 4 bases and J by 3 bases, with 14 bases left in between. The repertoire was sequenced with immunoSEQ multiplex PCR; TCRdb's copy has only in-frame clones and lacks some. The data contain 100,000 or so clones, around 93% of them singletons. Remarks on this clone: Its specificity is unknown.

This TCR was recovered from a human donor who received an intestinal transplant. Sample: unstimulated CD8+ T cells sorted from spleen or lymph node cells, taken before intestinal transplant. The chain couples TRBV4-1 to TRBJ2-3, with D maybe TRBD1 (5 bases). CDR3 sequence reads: CASSPTDTGTDTQYF. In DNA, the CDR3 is TGCGCCAGCAGCCCCACGGACACAGGAACAGATACGCAGTATTTT.